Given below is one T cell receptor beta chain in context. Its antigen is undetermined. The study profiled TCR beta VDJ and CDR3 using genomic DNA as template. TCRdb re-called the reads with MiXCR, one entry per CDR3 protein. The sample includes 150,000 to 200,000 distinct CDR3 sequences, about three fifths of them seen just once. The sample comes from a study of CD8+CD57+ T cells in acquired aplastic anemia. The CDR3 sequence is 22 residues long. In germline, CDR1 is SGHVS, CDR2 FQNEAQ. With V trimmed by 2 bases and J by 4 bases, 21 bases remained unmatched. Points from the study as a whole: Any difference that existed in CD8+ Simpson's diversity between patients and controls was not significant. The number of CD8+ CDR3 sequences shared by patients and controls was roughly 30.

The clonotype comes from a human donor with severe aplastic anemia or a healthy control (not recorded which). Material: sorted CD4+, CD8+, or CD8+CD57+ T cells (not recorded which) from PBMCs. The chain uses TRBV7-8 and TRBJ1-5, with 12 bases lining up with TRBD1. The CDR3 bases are TGTGCCAGCAGCTTATGGGCCACTTTTAGGTCGGGACAGGGGGCGCAGAATCAGCCCCAGCATTTT. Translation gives CASSLWATFRSGQGAQNQPQHF.